The text below deals with one T cell receptor beta chain. Its antigen is unknown. By flow cytometry, patients selected for sequencing had shown an expansion of CD8+CD57+ cells. The diagnosis in all patients was severe acquired aplastic anemia. By the time of blood sampling, patients had still received no therapy. Investigators profiled TCR beta VDJ and CDR3 from genomic DNA template. Via MiXCR, TCRdb re-called the reads, giving one row per CDR3 protein. The sample shows approximately 220,000 distinct CDR3 sequences, around 45% of them seen only once. Germline values: CDR1 DFQATT, CDR2 SNEGSKA (reference sequence). V shed 3 bases and J shed 7 bases, with 12 bases lying between them. The CDR3 sequence is 12 residues long. This record belongs to a study of CD8+CD57+ T cells in acquired aplastic anemia. Whole-study findings and limits: Common to patients and controls were approximately 30 CD8+ CDR3 sequences.

The source is a human donor with aplastic anemia. Source material: sorted CD4+, CD8+, or CD8+CD57+ T cells (not recorded which) from PBMCs. The chain combines TRBV20-1 with TRBJ2-5, with D tentatively TRBD2 (6 bases). CDR3 in DNA: TGCAGTGCTAGCGGGGGATCTCGGACCCAGTACTTC. It translates to CSASGGSRTQYF.